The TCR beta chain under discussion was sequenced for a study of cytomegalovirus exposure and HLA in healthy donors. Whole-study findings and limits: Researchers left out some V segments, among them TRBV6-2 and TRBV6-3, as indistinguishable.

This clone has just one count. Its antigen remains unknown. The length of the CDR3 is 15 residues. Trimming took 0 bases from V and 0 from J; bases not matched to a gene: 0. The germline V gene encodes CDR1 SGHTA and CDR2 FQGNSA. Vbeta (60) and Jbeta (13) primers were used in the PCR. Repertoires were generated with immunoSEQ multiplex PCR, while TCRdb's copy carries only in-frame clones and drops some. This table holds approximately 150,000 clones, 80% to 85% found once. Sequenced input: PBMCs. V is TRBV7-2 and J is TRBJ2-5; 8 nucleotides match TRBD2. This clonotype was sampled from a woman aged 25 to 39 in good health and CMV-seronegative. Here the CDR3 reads CASSLASGNQETQYF. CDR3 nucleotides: TGTGCCAGCAGCTTAGCTAGCGGGAACCAAGAGACCCAGTACTTC.